This T cell receptor beta chain stems from a study of metastatic and nonmetastatic thyroid tumors. The table lists this clone with many counts. Thyroid surgery took place with no prior treatment in any patient. TCRdb reassembled clones from the PCR reads with MiXCR. The sample shows about 92,000 clones, more than 13% of them seen only once. The CDR3 length is 15 residues. Trimming shortened V by 2 bases and J by 0 bases, and 7 bases separated the two germline ends. Germline CDR1 reads MDHEN; CDR2 reads SYDVKM. The sequencing sample was made of blood. This sequence was found in a female donor with papillary thyroid cancer or a benign thyroid nodule (not recorded which). Some clones in this sample may be carry-over from other donors' samples. The rearrangement uses TRBV28 and TRBJ2-2; no definite D call. The CDR3 loop reads CASSLSLANTGELFF. The DNA of the CDR3 is TGTGCCAGCAGTTTAAGCCTAGCGAACACCGGGGAGCTGTTTTTT. Supplemented by reference TRBV28 and TRBJ2-2, the full variable domain reads DVKVTQSSRYLVKRTGEKVFLECVQDMDHENMFWYRQDPGLGLRLIYFSYDVKMKEKGDIPEGYSVSREKKERFSLILESASTNQTSMYLCASSLSLANTGELFFGEGSRLTVL.